A single sample is the source of the 2 T cell receptor beta chains below, sequenced in a study of control samples from healthy donors and cancer patients. Some clones are missing from TCRdb's copy, which holds only in-frame ones; the method was immunoSEQ multiplex PCR. The sample has about 130,000 clones, around 90% seen once. Sequencing was done on a sample of blood. Every receptor here comes from a middle-aged man in good health.

The chain uses TRBV27 and TRBJ2-5, with a possible D match to TRBD2 (5 bases). This CDR3 has 16 amino acids. Germline CDR1 reads MNHEY; CDR2 reads SMNVEV (reference sequence). V lost 5 bases and J lost 1, with 17 bases in between. The CDR3 nucleotides read TGTGCCAGCAGTCGCGGGCCTTCTCCCCGCCAAGAGACCCAGTACTTC. Its protein is CASSRGPSPRQETQYF.

This chain connects TRBV27 to TRBJ1-1; weak D call: TRBD1 (6 bases). Germline-derived CDR1 and CDR2 are MNHEY and SMNVEV (reference sequence). The CDR3 totals 14 residues. V gave up 3 bases and J gave up 7 bases, with 15 bases separating them. CDR3 coding DNA: TGTGCCAGCAGTTTGGGGGCGAAACGGGGTGAAGCTTTCTTT. Translation gives CASSLGAKRGEAFF.